Sequencing of this T cell receptor (beta chain) was carried out in a study of T cells after yellow fever vaccination. Study-level background: Fractions of limited cellularity were prepared by means of SMART-Seq v4 Ultra Low Input.

Deletions cut 6 bases from V and 9 bases from J, with 18 bases between. This CDR3 has 15 residues. Germline values: CDR1 MNHEY, CDR2 SVGAGI. Findings and caveats of the study: Overlap between CD4 and CD8 compartments was detected for a small share of clonotypes. Abundant contaminating clonotypes from the bulk population could appear in FACS-sorted repertoires.

The 5'RACE template-switching step produced TCR cDNA and added a universal primer site and UMIs. TCRdb processed the 5' RACE reads anew with MiXCR; each CDR3 protein has one entry. The sample carries some 390,000 distinct CDR3 sequences, under 20% recorded once. Details on this clonotype: Its antigen is as yet unknown.

The receptor was derived from a man in his late teens or twenties who received the YFV17D yellow fever vaccine. The gene calls are TRBV6-5 and TRBJ1-6, with D possibly TRBD1 on 6 matching bases. The starting material was PBMCs, obtained before the yellow fever booster vaccination. The CDR3 sequence: CASRPGGIFGSPLHF. In DNA form, the CDR3 reads TGTGCCAGCAGACCTGGGGGCATATTTGGTTCACCCCTCCACTTT.